This TCR beta chain is drawn from a study of Ad26.COV2.S vaccination and SARS-CoV-2 variants. Study-level results: Vaccine and placebo recipients had similar non-spike TCR breadth. Total T cell responses, in the TCR breadth and depth analyses, may have been underestimated. After vaccination, reports described spike-specific CD8+ and CD4+ T cell responses as showing substantial breadth.

Produced via immunoSEQ multiplex PCR; TCRdb's table is partial and in-frame only. The sample has approximately 400,000 clones; roughly 80% are singletons. As for this clone: What it binds is unknown.

This sample's treatment: some 19 received Ad26.COV2.S at low or high dose, single or two shots; about 5 received placebo; per-sample allocation not given. Day 63 following the first vaccine or placebo injection was when the samples were taken. A Boston donor was an adult aged 18-55 years. The TCR sequence derives from a person aged 18-60 years who received the Ad26.COV2.S COVID-19 vaccine or a placebo. The sample was peripheral blood, taken in a trial of Ad26.COV2.S vaccine versus placebo.

CDR3 loop: CASSPLPGQETQYF. The CDR3 coding sequence is TGTGCCAGCAGCCCACTTCCCGGGCAAGAGACCCAGTACTTC. This chain uses TRBV7-7 with TRBJ2-5; D unclear. Trimming cost V 5 bases and J 2 bases, with 12 bases left between them. The germline V gene has CDR1 SSHAT and CDR2 FNYEAQ (reference sequence). The CDR3 sequence is 14 residues long.